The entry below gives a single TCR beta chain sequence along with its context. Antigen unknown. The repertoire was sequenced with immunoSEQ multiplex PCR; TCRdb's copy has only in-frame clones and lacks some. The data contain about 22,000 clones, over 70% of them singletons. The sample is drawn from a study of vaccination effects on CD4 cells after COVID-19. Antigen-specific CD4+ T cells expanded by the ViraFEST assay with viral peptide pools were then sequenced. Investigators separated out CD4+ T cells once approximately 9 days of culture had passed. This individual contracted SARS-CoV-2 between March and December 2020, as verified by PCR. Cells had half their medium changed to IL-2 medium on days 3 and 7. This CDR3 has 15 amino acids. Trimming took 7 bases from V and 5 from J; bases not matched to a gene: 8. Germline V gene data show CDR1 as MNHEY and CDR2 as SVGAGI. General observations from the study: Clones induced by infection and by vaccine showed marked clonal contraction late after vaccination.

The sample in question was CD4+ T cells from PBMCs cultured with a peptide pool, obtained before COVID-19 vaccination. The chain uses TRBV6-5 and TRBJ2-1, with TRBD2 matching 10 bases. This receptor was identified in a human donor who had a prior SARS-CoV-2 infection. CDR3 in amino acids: CASNKIAGGHNEQFF. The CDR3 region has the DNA TGTGCCAGCAATAAAATAGCGGGGGGTCACAATGAGCAGTTCTTC.